This T cell receptor beta chain was documented in a study of human T cells and chemical hapten exposure. V lost 0 bases, J lost 5 bases, and 15 bases lay in between. The CDR3 runs 15 residues. Germline CDR1 reads SGDLS; CDR2 reads YYNGEE. In TCRdb, the RACE reads were re-called with MiXCR into one record per CDR3 protein. The sample shows about 39,000 distinct CDR3 sequences, more than 9.5% of them seen only once. Time point of the sample: patch test 3, about 24 weeks after DPC sensitization. Treatment here: therapeutic diphenylcyclopropenone sensitization with weekly scalp DPC. The authors extracted total RNA from unfractionated whole blood.

The TCR was taken from a woman aged 40 to 49 with alopecia areata. Some clones in this sample may be carry-over from other donors' samples. The chain uses TRBV9 and TRBJ2-7; D remains ambiguous. The sequences come from whole blood, collected in connection with sensitization to the hapten diphenylcyclopropenone (DPC). The CDR3 is CASSVGSSRQNEQYF. As DNA, the CDR3 is TGTGCCAGCAGCGTAGGCTCCAGTCGACAAAACGAGCAGTACTTC.